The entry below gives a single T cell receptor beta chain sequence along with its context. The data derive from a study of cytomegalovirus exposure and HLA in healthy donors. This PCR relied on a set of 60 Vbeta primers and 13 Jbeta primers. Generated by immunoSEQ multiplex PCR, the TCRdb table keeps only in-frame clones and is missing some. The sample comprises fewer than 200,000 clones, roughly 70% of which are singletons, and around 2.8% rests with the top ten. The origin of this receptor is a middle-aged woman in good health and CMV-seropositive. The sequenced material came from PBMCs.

The CDR3 region has the DNA TGCGCCAGCAGCCAAAAGGACAGTAAGAATGAAAAACTGTTTTTT. It translates to CASSQKDSKNEKLFF. The chain carries TRBV4-1 and TRBJ1-4; D possibly corresponds to TRBD1 (6 bases). Trimming took 2 bases from V and 5 from J, leaving 12 bases between them. The CDR3 covers 15 residues. Per germline, CDR1 MGHRA and CDR2 YSYEKL.